These 31 T cell receptor beta chains came from one sample sequenced in a study of blood T cell repertoires in COVID-19. Using immunoSEQ multiplex PCR, the repertoire was profiled, and TCRdb retains in-frame clones only, with some absent. Here the sample spans about 250,000 clones, about 91% being singletons. Material for sequencing was peripheral blood. All receptors derive from a woman in her 30s with COVID-19, enrolled during active disease.

V and J are TRBV30 and TRBJ1-5; 7 bases align to TRBD1. The CDR3 runs 14 residues. J gave up 7 bases and V 1 base, and 7 bases lay outside the gene matches. Germline-derived CDR1 and CDR2 are GTSNPN and SVGIG (reference sequence). As DNA, the CDR3 is TGTGCCTGGAGTGAGGGGACAGAGATACAGCCCCAGCATTTT. It yields the protein CAWSEGTEIQPQHF.

The V gene is TRBV5-1, the J gene TRBJ2-6; perhaps TRBD2 as D (6 bases). This CDR3 has 18 amino acids. CDR1 is SGHRS, CDR2 YFSETQ, per germline. The V end lost 5 bases, the J end lost 0 bases, and 18 bases lay between the germline ends. The DNA of the CDR3 is TGCGCCAGCAGGGTATGGGGAGGACCACCCTCTGGGGCCAACGTCCTGACTTTC. It yields the protein CASRVWGGPPSGANVLTF.

This clone was seen a handful of times. This rearrangement joins TRBV27 to TRBJ1-5; D not resolved. Per germline, CDR1 MNHEY and CDR2 SMNVEV (reference sequence). The CDR3 consists of 13 residues. V lost 3 bases and J 4 bases, leaving 7 bases between the germline ends. CDR3 region: CASSFFPNQPQHF. CDR3 in DNA: TGTGCCAGCAGTTTTTTTCCGAATCAGCCCCAGCATTTT.

The gene calls are TRBV30 and TRBJ1-3; a possible D gene is TRBD1 (5 bases). The V end lost 4 bases, the J end lost 0 bases, and 19 bases lay between the germline ends. The CDR3 length is 17 residues. Germline V lookup: CDR1 GTSNPN, CDR2 SVGIG (reference sequence). The CDR3 spells CAWIGDARDFSGNTIYF. As DNA, the CDR3 is TGTGCCTGGATAGGGGACGCTAGGGACTTCTCTGGAAACACCATATATTTT.

The V call is TRBV2, the J call TRBJ1-2, with D perhaps matching TRBD1 (6 bases). Germline CDR1 and CDR2: SNHLY and FYNNEI. This CDR3 has 12 residues. Between the trimmed V and J ends, which lost 3 bases and 10 bases, there was a span of 12 bases. The CDR3 reads CASSERDTSYTF. The CDR3 DNA is TGTGCCAGCAGTGAGAGGGACACCTCCTACACCTTC.

V usage is TRBV19 and J usage is TRBJ2-7; perhaps TRBD2 as D (6 bases). Germline V gene data show CDR1 as LNHDA and CDR2 as SQIVND (reference sequence). Trimming took off 2 bases at V and 5 bases at J, with 16 bases between the two ends. The CDR3 is made up of 15 amino acids. CDR3 in DNA: TGTGCCAGTAGTATATTGTTGTTTAGCGGAGACGAGCAGTACTTC. It yields the protein CASSILLFSGDEQYF.

This chain joins TRBV5-8 and TRBJ1-1, with 7 bases matching TRBD1. Germline values: CDR1 SGHTS, CDR2 YDEGEE. The CDR3 is made up of 15 amino acids. After removal of 5 bases from V and 3 bases from J, the junction contained 10 bases not matched to a gene. CDR3: CASRHTQGRYTEAFF. CDR3 sequence (DNA): TGTGCCAGCAGACATACACAGGGGAGGTACACTGAAGCTTTCTTT.

The CDR3 DNA reads as TGTGCCAGCAGTCTCACGGGACTGTTTGAACCGTGGCAAATCGATAGGGACAATGAGCAGTTCTTC. Encoded protein: CASSLTGLFEPWQIDRDNEQFF. This chain joins TRBV27 and TRBJ2-1, with D perhaps matching TRBD2 (6 bases). Germline CDR1 is MNHEY and CDR2 is SMNVEV (reference sequence). The CDR3 is made up of 22 amino acids. Trimming left V 5 bases short and J 5 bases short, with 37 bases between.

The V call is TRBV6-5, the J call TRBJ2-2; tentative D call: TRBD2 (6 bases). Germline lookup yields CDR1 MNHEY and CDR2 SVGAGI. V lost 6 bases and J lost 1, with 12 bases in between. CDR3 length: 15 residues. The chain's CDR3 is CASSSRGLNTGELFF. CDR3 DNA: TGTGCCAGCAGCTCGCGGGGCCTGAACACCGGGGAGCTGTTTTTT.

This clone was seen a few times. The rearrangement joins TRBV9 to TRBJ2-3, with a possible D match to TRBD1 (6 bases). In germline, CDR1 is SGDLS, CDR2 YYNGEE. The CDR3 totals 17 residues. V was shortened by 3 bases and J by 0 bases, with 17 bases between the two germline ends. The CDR3 DNA reads as TGTGCCAGCAGCGCCAAGGACAGCTTTACTAGCACAGATACGCAGTATTTT. Translated: CASSAKDSFTSTDTQYF.

The V gene is TRBV11-2, the J gene TRBJ2-7; 8 bases line up with TRBD2. Germline V lookup: CDR1 SGHAT, CDR2 FQNNGV. The CDR3 totals 15 residues. V trimming: 4 bases; J trimming: 2 bases; junction bases outside the gene matches: 7. CDR3 in DNA: TGTGCCAGCAGCTCCGGGGTAGCGGGGACCTACGAGCAGTACGTC. Residues: CASSSGVAGTYEQYV.

This chain connects TRBV12-3 or TRBV12-4 to TRBJ1-6; D is unclear. V lost 0 bases to trimming and J lost 9 bases, with 6 bases between them. The CDR3 is 13 residues long. CDR3 sequence reads: CASSLAPGSPLHF. The CDR3 DNA sequence: TGTGCCAGCAGTTTAGCTCCAGGTTCACCCCTCCACTTT.

V usage is TRBV5-1 and J usage is TRBJ1-4, with 8 bases fitting TRBD1. With 4 bases clipped from V and 5 bases from J, the junction kept 7 bases outside the gene matches. The CDR3 extends over 15 amino acids. The germline gives CDR1 SGHRS, CDR2 YFSETQ. In DNA, the CDR3 is TGCGCCAGCAGCGGGGGGGACAGGCTAAATGAAAAACTGTTTTTT. Its protein product is CASSGGDRLNEKLFF.

The chain recombines TRBV6-6 with TRBJ1-5, with D unclear. Trimming shortened V by 2 bases and J by 0 bases, and 5 bases separated the two germline ends. The CDR3 has 14 residues. Germline V gene lookup returns CDR1 MNHNY and CDR2 SVGAGI (reference sequence). CDR3 sequence reads: CASSYGPSNQPQHF. In DNA, the CDR3 is TGTGCCAGCAGTTACGGCCCTAGCAATCAGCCCCAGCATTTT.

This clone came up a few times. The chain is built from TRBV5-8 and TRBJ1-1; maybe TRBD1 (5 bases). Germline-derived CDR1 and CDR2 are SGHTS and YDEGEE. The V end lost 1 base, the J end lost 4 bases, and 14 bases lay between the germline ends. The CDR3 is made up of 15 amino acids. This chain's CDR3 is CASSLPAGPPTEAFF. The CDR3 coding sequence is TGTGCCAGCAGCTTGCCGGCAGGGCCCCCCACTGAAGCTTTCTTT.

This chain connects TRBV12-3 or TRBV12-4 to TRBJ2-7, with TRBD2 as a possible D gene (6 bases). The CDR3 sequence is 12 residues long. The germline V and J ends were trimmed by 3 bases and 7 bases, with 10 bases remaining between them. CDR3 bases: TGTGCCAGCAGTTTTGGTGGGGGGGAGCAGTACGTC. This translates into CASSFGGGEQYV.

Worth noting for this clone: Other DNA sequences in the same sample also yield this CDR3. The rearrangement uses TRBV6-5 and TRBJ2-7; D gene unclear. CDR3 length: 14 residues. Germline V CDR1 and CDR2: MNHEY, SVGAGI. Trimming removed 2 bases from V and 1 base from J, with 9 bases in between. Written as DNA, the CDR3 is TGTGCCAGCAGTTACCGATCGGGTTCCTACGAGCAGTACTTC. Translation: CASSYRSGSYEQYF.

The genes are TRBV4-3 and TRBJ2-7; 11 bases map to TRBD2. The CDR3 length is 15 residues. After removal of 3 bases from V and 3 bases from J, the junction contained 4 bases not matched to a gene. CDR1 is LGHNA, CDR2 YSLEER, per germline. The CDR3 here is CASSHGLAGDYEQYF. The CDR3 DNA follows: TGCGCCAGCAGCCACGGACTAGCGGGCGACTACGAGCAGTACTTC.

The chain has TRBV27 and TRBJ2-3; 10 nucleotides line up with TRBD1. The CDR3 runs 15 residues. The ends lost 3 bases at V and 6 bases at J; junction bases unmatched: 6. The germline gives CDR1 MNHEY, CDR2 SMNVEV (reference sequence). The CDR3 coding sequence is TGTGCCAGCAGTTTCTGGACAGGGGGACCCGATACGCAGTATTTT. Protein: CASSFWTGGPDTQYF.

The chain combines TRBV19 with TRBJ1-1; 8 bases map to TRBD1. The ends lost 6 bases at V and 5 bases at J; junction bases unmatched: 5. The germline CDR1 and CDR2 sequences are LNHDA and SQIVND (reference sequence). CDR3 length equals 13 residues. The CDR3 region has the DNA TGTGCCAGTAGCCAGGGGGCTGGAACTGAAGCTTTCTTT. Its protein product is CASSQGAGTEAFF.

The rearrangement uses TRBV12-5 and TRBJ2-3; TRBD2 matches 8 bases. Germline lookup yields CDR1 LGHNT and CDR2 FRNRAP. CDR3 length equals 15 residues. Trimming removed 7 bases from V and 6 bases from J; junction bases left unmatched: 12. CDR3 region: CASAGARGGLDTQYF. CDR3 nucleotide sequence: TGTGCTAGTGCCGGGGCACGGGGGGGCCTGGATACGCAGTATTTT.

The count of this clone is one. The chain uses TRBV7-9 and TRBJ1-4; 10 bases are a match to TRBD1. CDR1 and CDR2 from the germline V gene are SEHNR and FQNEAQ (reference sequence). Trimming cost V 5 bases and J 8 bases; bases outside gene matches: 11. The CDR3 runs 16 residues. Written as DNA, the CDR3 is TGTGCCAGCAGCCGAATGGGACAGGGGCTAAGGGAAAAACTGTTTTTT. Amino acid sequence: CASSRMGQGLREKLFF.

The chain links TRBV6-2 or TRBV6-3 to TRBJ2-3, with TRBD2 identical over 12 bases. The CDR3 covers 16 residues. The junction had 11 bases not matched to a gene; V was cut back by 5 bases and J by 8 bases. Germline CDR1 MNHEY, CDR2 SVGEGT. The DNA for the CDR3 is TGTGCCAGCAGTGACCCTAGCGGGGGGGCCGTCGGTACGCAGTATTTT. This gives the protein CASSDPSGGAVGTQYF.

CDR3 protein: CASKGVANTGELFF. The DNA of the CDR3 is TGTGCCAGTAAGGGGGTGGCGAACACCGGGGAGCTGTTTTTT. The rearrangement links TRBV19 to TRBJ2-2; a possible D gene is TRBD1 (6 bases). V lost 7 bases to trimming and J lost 0 bases, with 9 bases between them. From germline, CDR1 is LNHDA and CDR2 SQIVND (reference sequence). The CDR3 totals 14 residues.

The gene calls are TRBV12-2 and TRBJ2-3; the table's D call TRBD1 went unverified against the DNA. TRBV12-2 constitutes a pseudogene. The CDR3 totals 16 residues. The CDR3 is CASRPQPRAERGTQYF. The CDR3 DNA follows: TGTGCAAGTCGCCCACAGCCAAGGGCCGAAAGGGGTACGCAGTATTTT.

The chain employs TRBV9 and TRBJ1-2; D is uncertain. The CDR3 runs to 16 residues. The V end was cut by 4 bases, the J end by 8 bases, with 24 bases between. Looked up from germline, CDR1 is SGDLS and CDR2 is YYNGEE. CDR3 residues: CASSLAAGFLERGYTF. The CDR3 nucleotides read TGTGCCAGCAGCTTAGCTGCGGGGTTTCTCGAGAGGGGCTACACCTTC.

The V and J genes are TRBV28 and TRBJ2-3; D unresolved. The CDR3 runs to 14 residues. V lost 2 bases, J lost 7 bases, and 13 bases lay in between. Germline V gives CDR1 MDHEN, CDR2 SYDVKM. CDR3 bases: TGTGCCAGCAGTTTAGTCCAGGTTCCAAATACGCAGTATTTT. The encoded protein is CASSLVQVPNTQYF.

V and J are TRBV28 and TRBJ2-3; TRBD2 matches 8 bases. Germline V CDR1 and CDR2: MDHEN, SYDVKM. With V trimmed by 7 bases and J by 2 bases, 8 bases remained unmatched. There are 15 residues in the CDR3. The CDR3 sequence: CASNPSSGATDTQYF. The CDR3 nucleotides are TGTGCCAGCAACCCGAGTAGCGGGGCCACAGATACGCAGTATTTT. The complete variable domain, with remaining parts taken from reference TRBV28 and TRBJ2-3, reads DVKVTQSSRYLVKRTGEKVFLECVQDMDHENMFWYRQDPGLGLRLIYFSYDVKMKEKGDIPEGYSVSREKKERFSLILESASTNQTSMYLCASNPSSGATDTQYFGPGTRLTVL.

The chain is built from TRBV7-8 and TRBJ1-1; D gene ambiguous. Trimming removed 1 base from V and 5 bases from J, with 8 bases in between. Germline values: CDR1 SGHVS, CDR2 FQNEAQ. The CDR3 spans 13 residues. For the CDR3, the DNA is TGTGCCAGCAGCTTAGGAGTCGGGACTGAAGCTTTCTTT. Its translation: CASSLGVGTEAFF.

The rearrangement uses TRBV27 and TRBJ2-1; 10 nucleotides agree with TRBD2. The V gene's germline CDR1 is MNHEY and CDR2 SMNVEV (reference sequence). The CDR3 is made up of 21 amino acids. The V segment lost 3 bases and the J segment 0 bases; nucleotides outside the gene matches: 17. Written as DNA, the CDR3 is TGTGCCAGCAGTTTTTTGCCCCCAAAATCGGTAGCGGGAGGCTCCTACAATGAGCAGTTCTTC. Amino acids: CASSFLPPKSVAGGSYNEQFF.

The V and J genes are TRBV2 and TRBJ2-2; 9 bases align to TRBD1. Germline CDR1 is SNHLY and CDR2 is FYNNEI. Trimming cost V 8 bases and J 1 base; bases outside gene matches: 2. This CDR3 spans 14 amino acids. The CDR3, as DNA: TGTGCCAGCGGGGGACAGGGGAACACCGGGGAGCTGTTTTTT. This sequence encodes CASGGQGNTGELFF.